The clone carrying this T cell receptor beta chain showed up just a few times. Trimming took 4 bases from V and 0 from J; bases not matched to a gene: 1. The CDR3 loop spans 14 amino acids. Germline CDR1 and CDR2: SQVTM and ANQGSEA. TCRdb reanalysed the reads using MiXCR and keeps one entry per CDR3 protein. The table lists hundreds of thousands of distinct CDR3 sequences, 9.6% of them singletons. These data are taken from a study of T cell repertoires in cytomegalovirus infection. For the study at large: CMV infection together with matching HLA type was indicated by public TCR beta signatures.

This TCR was recovered from a human donor in good health (CMV status not recorded). Some clones in this sample may be carry-over from other donors' samples. The chain recombines TRBV29-1 with TRBJ2-3; TRBD1 aligns across 10 bases. Sample: PBMCs. CDR3 amino acids: CSVGQGASTDTQYF. CDR3 in DNA: TGCAGCGTTGGACAGGGGGCTAGCACAGATACGCAGTATTTT.